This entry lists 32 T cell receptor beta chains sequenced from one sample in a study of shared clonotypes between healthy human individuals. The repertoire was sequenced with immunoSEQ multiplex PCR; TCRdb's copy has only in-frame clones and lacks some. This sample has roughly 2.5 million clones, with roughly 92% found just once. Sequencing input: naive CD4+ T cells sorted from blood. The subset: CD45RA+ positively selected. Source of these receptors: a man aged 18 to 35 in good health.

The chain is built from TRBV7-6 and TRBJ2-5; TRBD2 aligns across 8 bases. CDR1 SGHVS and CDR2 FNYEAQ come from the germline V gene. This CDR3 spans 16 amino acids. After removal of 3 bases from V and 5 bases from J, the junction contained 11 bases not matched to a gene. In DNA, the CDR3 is TGTGCCAGCAGCTTGGAGGGAGCGGGAGTAGGGGAGACCCAGTACTTC. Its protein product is CASSLEGAGVGETQYF.

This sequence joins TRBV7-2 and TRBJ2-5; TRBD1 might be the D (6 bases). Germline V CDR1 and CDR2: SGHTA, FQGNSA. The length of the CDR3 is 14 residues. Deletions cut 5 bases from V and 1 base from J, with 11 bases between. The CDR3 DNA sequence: TGTGCCAGCAGCGTTTCACAGGGCCAAGAGACCCAGTACTTC. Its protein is CASSVSQGQETQYF. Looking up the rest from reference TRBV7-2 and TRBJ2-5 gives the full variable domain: GAGVSQSPSNKVTEKGKDVELRCDPISGHTALYWYRQSLGQGLEFLIYFQGNSAPDKSGLPSDRFSAERTGGSVSTLTIQRTQQEDSAVYLCASSVSQGQETQYFGPGTRLLVL.

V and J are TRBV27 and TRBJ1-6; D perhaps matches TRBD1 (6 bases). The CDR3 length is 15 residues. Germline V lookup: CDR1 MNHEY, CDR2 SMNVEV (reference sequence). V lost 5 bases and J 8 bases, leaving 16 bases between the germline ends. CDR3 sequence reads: CASSLLQGFDSPLHF. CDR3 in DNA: TGTGCCAGCAGTCTACTACAGGGTTTCGATTCACCCCTCCACTTT.

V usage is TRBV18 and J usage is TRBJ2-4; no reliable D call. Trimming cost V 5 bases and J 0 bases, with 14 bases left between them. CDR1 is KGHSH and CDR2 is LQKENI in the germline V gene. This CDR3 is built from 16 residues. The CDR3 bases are TGTGCCAGCTCAACAACTATGGACCTAGCCAAAAACATTCAGTACTTC. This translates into CASSTTMDLAKNIQYF.

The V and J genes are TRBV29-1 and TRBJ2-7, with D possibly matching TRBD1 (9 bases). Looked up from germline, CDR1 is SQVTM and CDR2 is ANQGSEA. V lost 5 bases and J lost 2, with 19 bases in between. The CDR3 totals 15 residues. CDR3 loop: CSVSARGDRAYEQYF. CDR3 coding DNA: TGCAGCGTTTCAGCGCGGGGGGACAGGGCCTACGAGCAGTACTTC.

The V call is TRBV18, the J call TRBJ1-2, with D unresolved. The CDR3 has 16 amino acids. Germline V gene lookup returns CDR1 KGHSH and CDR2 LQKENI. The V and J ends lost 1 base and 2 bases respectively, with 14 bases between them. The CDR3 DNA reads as TGTGCCAGCTCACCACGTACCACGAGAGAGAACTATGGCTACACCTTC. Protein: CASSPRTTRENYGYTF.

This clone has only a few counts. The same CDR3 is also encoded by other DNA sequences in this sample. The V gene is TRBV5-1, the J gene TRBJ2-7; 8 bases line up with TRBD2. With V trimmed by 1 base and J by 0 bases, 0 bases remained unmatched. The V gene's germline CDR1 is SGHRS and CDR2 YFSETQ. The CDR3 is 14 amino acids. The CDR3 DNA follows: TGCGCCAGCAGCTTGACTAGCGGCTCCTACGAGCAGTACTTC. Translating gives CASSLTSGSYEQYF.

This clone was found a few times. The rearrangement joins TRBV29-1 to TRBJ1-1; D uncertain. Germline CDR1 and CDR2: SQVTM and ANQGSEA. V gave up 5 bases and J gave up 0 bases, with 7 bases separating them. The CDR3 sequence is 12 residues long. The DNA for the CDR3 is TGCAGCGTTTATGAGTTGAACACTGAAGCTTTCTTT. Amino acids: CSVYELNTEAFF.

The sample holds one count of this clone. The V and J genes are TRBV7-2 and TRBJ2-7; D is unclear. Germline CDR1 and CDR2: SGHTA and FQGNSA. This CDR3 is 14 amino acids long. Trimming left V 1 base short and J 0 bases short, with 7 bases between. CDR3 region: CASSLVAYSYEQYF. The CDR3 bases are TGTGCCAGCAGCTTAGTTGCATACTCCTACGAGCAGTACTTC.

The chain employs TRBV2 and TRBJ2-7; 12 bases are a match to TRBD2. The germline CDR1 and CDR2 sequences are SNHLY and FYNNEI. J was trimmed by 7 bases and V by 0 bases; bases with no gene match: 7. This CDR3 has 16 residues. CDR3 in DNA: TGTGCCAGCAGTGAAGCGGGGGGACTAGCGGGTTTTGAGCAGTACTTC. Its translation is CASSEAGGLAGFEQYF.

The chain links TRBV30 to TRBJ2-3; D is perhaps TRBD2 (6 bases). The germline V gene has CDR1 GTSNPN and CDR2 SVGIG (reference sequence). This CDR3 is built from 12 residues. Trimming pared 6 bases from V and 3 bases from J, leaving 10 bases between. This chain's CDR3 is CACLSGTDTQYF. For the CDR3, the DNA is TGTGCCTGCCTTAGCGGAACAGATACGCAGTATTTT.

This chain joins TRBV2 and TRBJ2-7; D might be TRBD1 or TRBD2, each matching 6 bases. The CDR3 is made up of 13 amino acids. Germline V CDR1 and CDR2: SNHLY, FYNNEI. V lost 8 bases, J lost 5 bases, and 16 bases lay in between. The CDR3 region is CASGIKGGNEQYF. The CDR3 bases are TGTGCCAGCGGAATAAAGGGGGGCAACGAGCAGTACTTC. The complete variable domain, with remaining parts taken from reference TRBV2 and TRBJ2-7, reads EPEVTQTPSHQVTQMGQEVILRCVPISNHLYFYWYRQILGQKVEFLVSFYNNEISEKSEIFDDQFSVERPDGSNFTLKIRSTKLEDSAMYFCASGIKGGNEQYFGPGTRLTVT.

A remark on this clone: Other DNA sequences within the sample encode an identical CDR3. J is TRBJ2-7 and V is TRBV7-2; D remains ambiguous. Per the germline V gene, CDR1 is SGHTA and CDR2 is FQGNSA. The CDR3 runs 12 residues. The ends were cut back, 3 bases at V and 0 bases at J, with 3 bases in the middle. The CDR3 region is CASSFTSYEQYF. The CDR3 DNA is TGTGCCAGCAGCTTTACCTCCTACGAGCAGTACTTC.

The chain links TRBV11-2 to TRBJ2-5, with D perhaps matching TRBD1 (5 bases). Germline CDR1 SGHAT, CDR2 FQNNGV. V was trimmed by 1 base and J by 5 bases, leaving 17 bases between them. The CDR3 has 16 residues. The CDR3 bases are TGTGCCAGCAGCTTAGGGGCAGGGATCATCTCTGAGACCCAGTACTTC. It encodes CASSLGAGIISETQYF.

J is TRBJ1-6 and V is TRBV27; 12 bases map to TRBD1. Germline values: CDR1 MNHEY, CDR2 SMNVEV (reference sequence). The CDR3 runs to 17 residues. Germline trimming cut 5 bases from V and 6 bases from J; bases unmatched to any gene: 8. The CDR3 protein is CASSPRDRGLSNSPLHF. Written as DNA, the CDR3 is TGTGCCAGCAGTCCTCGGGACAGGGGGCTATCTAATTCACCCCTCCACTTT.

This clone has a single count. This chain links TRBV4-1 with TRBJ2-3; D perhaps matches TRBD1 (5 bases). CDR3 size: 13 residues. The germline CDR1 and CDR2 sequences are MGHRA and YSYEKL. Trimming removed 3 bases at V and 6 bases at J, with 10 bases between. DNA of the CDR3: TGCGCCAGCAGCCAGTCCCCAGGGGATACGCAGTATTTT. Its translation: CASSQSPGDTQYF.

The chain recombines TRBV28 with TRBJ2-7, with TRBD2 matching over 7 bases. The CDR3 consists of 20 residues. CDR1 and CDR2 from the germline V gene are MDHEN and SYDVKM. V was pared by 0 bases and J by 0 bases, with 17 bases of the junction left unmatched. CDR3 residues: CASSLWGGSGRSFSSYEQYF. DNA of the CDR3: TGTGCCAGCAGTTTATGGGGGGGGTCGGGGCGTAGTTTTAGCTCCTACGAGCAGTACTTC.

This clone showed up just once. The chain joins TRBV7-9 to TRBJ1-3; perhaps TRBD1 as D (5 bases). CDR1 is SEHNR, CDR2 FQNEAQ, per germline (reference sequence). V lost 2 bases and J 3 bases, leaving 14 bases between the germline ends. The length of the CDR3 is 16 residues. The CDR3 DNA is TGTGCCAGCAGCTTATTCAGGGCAATGAGTGGAAACACCATATATTTT. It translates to CASSLFRAMSGNTIYF. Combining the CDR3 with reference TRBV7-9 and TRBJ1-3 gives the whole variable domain DTGVSQNPRHKITKRGQNVTFRCDPISEHNRLYWYRQTLGQGPEFLTYFQNEAQLEKSRLLSDRFSAERPKGSFSTLEIQRTEQGDSAMYLCASSLFRAMSGNTIYFGEGSWLTVV.

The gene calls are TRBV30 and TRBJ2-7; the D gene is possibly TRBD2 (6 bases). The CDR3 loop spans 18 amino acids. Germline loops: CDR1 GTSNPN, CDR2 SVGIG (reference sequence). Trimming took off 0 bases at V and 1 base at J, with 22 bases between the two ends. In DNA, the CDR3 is TGTGCCTGGAGTGTAAGCCGGTTCTCGGGGGTAGTATCCTACGAGCAGTACTTC. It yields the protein CAWSVSRFSGVVSYEQYF.

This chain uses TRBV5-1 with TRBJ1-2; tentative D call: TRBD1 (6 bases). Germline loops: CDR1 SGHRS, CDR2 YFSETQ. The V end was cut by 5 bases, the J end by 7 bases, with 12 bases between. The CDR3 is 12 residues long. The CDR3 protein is CASSRQQGGYTF. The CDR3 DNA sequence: TGCGCCAGCAGTCGACAACAGGGTGGCTACACCTTC.

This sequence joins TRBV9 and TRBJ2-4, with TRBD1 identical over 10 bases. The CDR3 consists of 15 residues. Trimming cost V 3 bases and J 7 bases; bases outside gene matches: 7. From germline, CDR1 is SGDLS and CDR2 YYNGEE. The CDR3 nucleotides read TGTGCCAGCAGCGCCCGGGACAGGGGCAGTAACATTCAGTACTTC. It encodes CASSARDRGSNIQYF. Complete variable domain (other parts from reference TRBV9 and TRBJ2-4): DSGVTQTPKHLITATGQRVTLRCSPRSGDLSVYWYQQSLDQGLQFLIQYYNGEERAKGNILERFSAQQFPDLHSELNLSSLELGDSALYFCASSARDRGSNIQYFGAGTRLSVL.

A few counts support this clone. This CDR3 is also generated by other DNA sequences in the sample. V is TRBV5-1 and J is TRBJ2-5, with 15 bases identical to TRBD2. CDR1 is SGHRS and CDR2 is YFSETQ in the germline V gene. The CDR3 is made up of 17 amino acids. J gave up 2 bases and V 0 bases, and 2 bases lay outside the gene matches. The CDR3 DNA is TGCGCCAGCAGCTTGGCCGGGACTAGCGGGGGGCAAGAGACCCAGTACTTC. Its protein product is CASSLAGTSGGQETQYF.

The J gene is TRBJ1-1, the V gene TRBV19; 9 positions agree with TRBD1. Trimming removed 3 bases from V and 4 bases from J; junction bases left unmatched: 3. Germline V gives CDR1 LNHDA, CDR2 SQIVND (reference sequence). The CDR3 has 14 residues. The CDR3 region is CASSIGDRVTEAFF. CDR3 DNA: TGTGCCAGTAGTATTGGGGACAGGGTCACTGAAGCTTTCTTT. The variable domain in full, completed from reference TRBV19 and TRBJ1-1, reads DGGITQSPKYLFRKEGQNVTLSCEQNLNHDAMYWYRQDPGQGLRLIYYSQIVNDFQKGDIAEGYSVSREKKESFPLTVTSAQKNPTAFYLCASSIGDRVTEAFFGQGTRLTVV.

The CDR3 coding sequence is TGCGCCAGCAGCTTGATGACAGGGAAAAACAATGAGCAGTTCTTC. This sequence encodes CASSLMTGKNNEQFF. This rearrangement joins TRBV5-1 to TRBJ2-1, with 7 bases fitting TRBD1. CDR3 size: 15 residues. The J segment lost 5 bases and the V segment lost 1 base, leaving 6 bases of the junction unmatched. CDR1 is SGHRS and CDR2 is YFSETQ in the germline V gene.

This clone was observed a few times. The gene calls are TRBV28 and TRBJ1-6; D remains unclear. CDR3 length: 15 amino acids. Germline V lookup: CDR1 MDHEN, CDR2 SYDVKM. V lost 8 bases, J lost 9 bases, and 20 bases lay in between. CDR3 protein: CASLQSPQRGSPLHF. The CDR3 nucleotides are TGTGCCAGCCTTCAGTCGCCGCAACGGGGTTCACCCCTCCACTTT.

DNA of the CDR3: TGCGCCAGCAGCTCGGACAGGACCGGGGAGCTGTTTTTT. Translating it yields CASSSDRTGELFF. This chain connects TRBV5-1 to TRBJ2-2, with TRBD1 matching 7 bases. The trim removed 3 bases at V and 5 bases at J, leaving 1 base unmatched. CDR3 size: 13 residues. Per germline, CDR1 SGHRS and CDR2 YFSETQ.

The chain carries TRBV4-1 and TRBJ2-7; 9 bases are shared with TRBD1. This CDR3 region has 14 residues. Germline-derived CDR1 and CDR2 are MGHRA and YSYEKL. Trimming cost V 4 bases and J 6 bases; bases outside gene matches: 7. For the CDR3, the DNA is TGCGCCAGCAGCCGACTGGGACAGGGAAGCGAGCAGTACTTC. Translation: CASSRLGQGSEQYF.

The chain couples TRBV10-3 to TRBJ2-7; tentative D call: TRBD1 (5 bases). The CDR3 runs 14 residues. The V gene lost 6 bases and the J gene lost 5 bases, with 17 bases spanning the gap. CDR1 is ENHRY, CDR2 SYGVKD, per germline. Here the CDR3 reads CAIRGPGSAHEQYF. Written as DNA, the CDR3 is TGTGCCATCAGGGGGCCAGGTTCCGCTCACGAGCAGTACTTC.

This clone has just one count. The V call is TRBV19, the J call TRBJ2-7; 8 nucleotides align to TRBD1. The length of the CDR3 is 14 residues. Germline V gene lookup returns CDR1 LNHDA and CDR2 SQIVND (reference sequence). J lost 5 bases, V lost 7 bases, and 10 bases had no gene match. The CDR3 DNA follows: TGTGCCAGTAATCGCCGACAGGGACAGGACGAGCAGTACTTC. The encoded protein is CASNRRQGQDEQYF.

The CDR3 region has the DNA TGTGCCATCAGTGAGAAGGGACGGGGGTTTAGGGAGCAGTTCTTC. Its translation is CAISEKGRGFREQFF. This chain joins TRBV10-3 and TRBJ2-1; tentatively, D is TRBD2 (6 bases). CDR1 and CDR2 (germline): ENHRY, SYGVKD. V dropped 2 bases and J dropped 10 bases, with 18 bases sitting between them. This CDR3 has 15 residues.

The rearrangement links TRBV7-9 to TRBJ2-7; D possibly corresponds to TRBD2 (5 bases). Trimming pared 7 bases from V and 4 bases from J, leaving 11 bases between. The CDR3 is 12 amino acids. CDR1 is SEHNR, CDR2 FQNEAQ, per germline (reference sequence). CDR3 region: CASNKGGYEQYF. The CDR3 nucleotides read TGTGCCAGCAACAAGGGCGGGTACGAGCAGTACTTC.

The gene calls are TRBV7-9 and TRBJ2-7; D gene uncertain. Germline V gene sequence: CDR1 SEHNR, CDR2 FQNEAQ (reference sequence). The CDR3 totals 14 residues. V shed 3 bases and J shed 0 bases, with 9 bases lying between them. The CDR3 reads CASSFLGNSYEQYF. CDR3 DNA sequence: TGTGCCAGCAGCTTTTTGGGAAACTCCTACGAGCAGTACTTC.